The 16 T cell receptor beta chains given below trace back to one sample, sequenced in a study of T cell responses to AZD1222 COVID-19 vaccine. Repertoires were generated with immunoSEQ multiplex PCR, while TCRdb's copy carries only in-frame clones and drops some. The sample carries around 50,000 clones, around nine tenths recorded once. The sequencing used peripheral blood, collected 28 days after the second AZD1222 dose. These receptors all stem from an adult who received the AZD1222 COVID-19 vaccine.

J is TRBJ2-7 and V is TRBV27; 15 bases match TRBD2. J was trimmed by 2 bases and V by 7 bases; bases with no gene match: 12. Germline V gene lookup returns CDR1 MNHEY and CDR2 SMNVEV (reference sequence). The CDR3 runs 18 residues. The CDR3 region is CASIGPGLAGGLTYEQYF. CDR3 DNA: TGTGCCAGCATCGGTCCGGGACTAGCGGGGGGCTTAACCTACGAGCAGTACTTC.

The V gene is TRBV4-1, the J gene TRBJ2-1; D call uncertain. V lost 3 bases and J 0 bases, leaving 9 bases between the germline ends. Per the germline V gene, CDR1 is MGHRA and CDR2 is YSYEKL. The CDR3 is 15 residues long. CDR3 bases: TGCGCCAGCAGCCACAGCCGAAGCTCCTACAATGAGCAGTTCTTC. This encodes CASSHSRSSYNEQFF.

On this clone itself: This same CDR3 is encoded by further DNA sequences in the sample. J is TRBJ1-5 and V is TRBV27; D not resolved. CDR3 length: 15 residues. Germline V lookup: CDR1 MNHEY, CDR2 SMNVEV (reference sequence). Trimming cost V 1 base and J 2 bases, with 9 bases left between them. The CDR3 DNA is TGTGCCAGCAGTTTATGGGCAGGCGGCAATCAGCCCCAGCATTTT. It specifies CASSLWAGGNQPQHF.

The chain combines TRBV28 with TRBJ2-7; 9 nucleotides line up with TRBD2. V lost 2 bases, J lost 7 bases, and 12 bases stayed unmatched. CDR1 is MDHEN and CDR2 is SYDVKM in the germline V gene. The CDR3 contains 16 residues. CDR3 protein: CASSLHGIAGELEQYF. In DNA form, the CDR3 reads TGTGCCAGCAGTTTACACGGGATAGCGGGGGAATTAGAGCAGTACTTC. Looking up the rest from reference TRBV28 and TRBJ2-7 gives the full variable domain: DVKVTQSSRYLVKRTGEKVFLECVQDMDHENMFWYRQDPGLGLRLIYFSYDVKMKEKGDIPEGYSVSREKKERFSLILESASTNQTSMYLCASSLHGIAGELEQYFGPGTRLTVT.

V gene TRBV6-1 combines with J gene TRBJ2-7; perhaps TRBD2 as D (6 bases). Germline V lookup: CDR1 MNHNS, CDR2 SASEGT. The CDR3 contains 16 residues. Trimming cost V 2 bases and J 3 bases, with 17 bases left between them. The CDR3 nucleotides read TGTGCCAGCAGTGAACCAGGCAGGCTAGCGAGCTACGAGCAGTACTTC. It translates to CASSEPGRLASYEQYF.

V gene TRBV27 combines with J gene TRBJ1-1; D is ambiguous. Germline-derived CDR1 and CDR2 are MNHEY and SMNVEV (reference sequence). V gave up 5 bases and J gave up 7 bases, with 17 bases separating them. The CDR3 runs 14 residues. CDR3 nucleotides: TGTGCCAGCAGTAAAAATCCGGGTACGGTTGAAGCTTTCTTT. Its translation: CASSKNPGTVEAFF.

The chain joins TRBV7-2 to TRBJ2-7; no reliable D call. CDR1 and CDR2 (germline): SGHTA, FQGNSA. V was trimmed by 3 bases and J by 0 bases, leaving 12 bases between them. The CDR3 is made up of 15 amino acids. DNA for the CDR3: TGTGCCAGCAGCTTTAGAGCGTCTAGCTCCTACGAGCAGTACTTC. Translating it yields CASSFRASSSYEQYF.

The chain uses TRBV19 and TRBJ2-7; 11 bases are shared with TRBD2. The CDR3 extends over 15 amino acids. V trimming: 3 bases; J trimming: 7 bases; junction bases outside the gene matches: 8. Germline V gene data show CDR1 as LNHDA and CDR2 as SQIVND (reference sequence). CDR3 DNA sequence: TGTGCCAGTAGTATCCAAACTAGCGGGAGAGAAGAGCAGTACTTC. Protein product: CASSIQTSGREEQYF.

CDR3 nucleotide sequence: TGTGCCAGCCAAACCGCAGGGGGTTCTACCAATCAGCCCCAGCATTTT. Encoded protein: CASQTAGGSTNQPQHF. The gene calls are TRBV28 and TRBJ1-5; TRBD1 aligns across 7 bases. V shed 8 bases, J shed 3 bases, and the junction held 13 bases outside the gene matches. CDR3 length: 16 amino acids. The germline gives CDR1 MDHEN, CDR2 SYDVKM.

This chain links TRBV18 with TRBJ1-1, with 7 bases aligning to TRBD1. V lost 1 base and J lost 0; bases outside the gene matches: 5. The CDR3 extends over 16 amino acids. CDR1 KGHSH and CDR2 LQKENI come from the germline V gene. CDR3 loop: CASSPLQGDLNTEAFF. CDR3 nucleotide sequence: TGTGCCAGCTCACCACTTCAGGGGGATTTGAACACTGAAGCTTTCTTT.

This chain connects TRBV27 to TRBJ2-5, with TRBD1 matching 12 bases. Trimming took 3 bases from V and 2 from J; bases not matched to a gene: 19. CDR1 is MNHEY, CDR2 SMNVEV, per germline (reference sequence). The CDR3 runs to 21 residues. This CDR3 reads CASSFLDRDRGQRELQETQYF. The CDR3 region has the DNA TGTGCCAGCAGTTTCCTCGACCGGGACAGGGGGCAGCGGGAGCTTCAAGAGACCCAGTACTTC.

This clone has a handful of counts. The chain has TRBV27 and TRBJ1-2; 8 bases are shared with TRBD1. The germline V gene has CDR1 MNHEY and CDR2 SMNVEV (reference sequence). V lost 6 bases and J lost 2; bases outside the gene matches: 5. CDR3 length equals 14 residues. CDR3 sequence: CASRRGQANYGYTF. As DNA, the CDR3 is TGTGCCAGCAGGCGGGGACAGGCAAACTATGGCTACACCTTC.

The chain recombines TRBV6-2 or TRBV6-3 with TRBJ1-5; D is ambiguous. The V gene's germline CDR1 is MNHEY and CDR2 SVGEGT. The CDR3 is 15 amino acids. The germline V and J ends were trimmed by 4 bases and 4 bases, with 14 bases remaining between them. In nucleotides, the CDR3 is TGTGCCAGCAGTTCGGGCGGGTTTTCTAATCAGCCCCAGCATTTT. The encoded protein is CASSSGGFSNQPQHF.

V is TRBV2 and J is TRBJ2-2, with D tentatively TRBD2 (5 bases). Germline CDR1 reads SNHLY; CDR2 reads FYNNEI. V lost 11 bases and J lost 2, with 15 bases in between. CDR3 length: 14 amino acids. Written as DNA, the CDR3 is TGTGCCGACCGCGAGGGTCCAAACACCGGGGAGCTGTTTTTT. The encoded protein is CADREGPNTGELFF.

The chain employs TRBV20-1 and TRBJ1-1; D not certain. The V gene's germline CDR1 is DFQATT and CDR2 SNEGSKA (reference sequence). Trimming removed 0 bases from V and 5 bases from J, with 4 bases in between. This CDR3 has 11 amino acids. The CDR3 DNA sequence: TGCAGTGCTAGAGATCTGACTGAAGCTTTCTTT. Its translation is CSARDLTEAFF.

This clone was seen only once. The chain employs TRBV6-5 and TRBJ2-1, with 11 bases aligning to TRBD2. The CDR3 sequence is 14 residues long. The germline V gene has CDR1 MNHEY and CDR2 SVGAGI. J was trimmed by 8 bases and V by 7 bases; bases with no gene match: 7. CDR3 amino acids: CASTSSGGRDEQFF. The CDR3 DNA reads TGTGCCAGCACCTCTAGCGGGGGGAGGGATGAGCAGTTCTTC.